The 5 T cell receptor beta chains presented below share a single source sample, sequenced in a study of T cell repertoires in cytomegalovirus infection. One entry per CDR3 protein, called by TCRdb with MiXCR from the reads. The data contain about 920,000 distinct CDR3 sequences, roughly a third of them singletons. These TCRs are of unknown antigen specificity. The sequencing used cultured CD8+ T cells from PBMCs, collected from culture after CMV antigen stimulation. These receptors came from a human donor in good health (CMV status not recorded). Some clones in this sample may be carry-over from other donors' samples.

V is TRBV27 and J is TRBJ2-7; 7 nucleotides agree with TRBD1. V was clipped by 5 bases and J by 1 base; unmatched bases: 5. The CDR3 totals 14 residues. Germline CDR1 reads MNHEY; CDR2 reads SMNVEV (reference sequence). CDR3 bases: TGTGCCAGCAGTCCCGGACAGGAGTCCTACGAGCAGTACTTC. Residues: CASSPGQESYEQYF.

Comment on this clonotype: With a much larger clone just one base away, this may be a read error. This chain uses TRBV7-6 with TRBJ2-1, with 9 bases that match TRBD1. Germline assignment: CDR1 SGHVS and CDR2 FNYEAQ. This CDR3 spans 17 amino acids. DNA of the CDR3: TGTGTCAGCAGCTTAAAAGGGTACGGGACAGGGAACAATGAGCAGTTCTTC. Translating gives CVSSLKGYGTGNNEQFF. The entire variable domain, with the rest obtained from reference TRBV7-6 and TRBJ2-1, is as follows: GAGVSQSPRYKVTKRGQDVALRCDPISGHVSLYWYRQALGQGPEFLTYFNYEAQQDKSGLPNDRFSAERPEGSISTLTIQRTEQRDSAMYRCVSSLKGYGTGNNEQFFGPGTRLTVL.

This rearrangement joins TRBV5-4 to TRBJ2-7; D uncertain. The CDR3 sequence is 14 residues long. Germline loops: CDR1 SGHNT, CDR2 YYREEE (reference sequence). Deletions cut 2 bases from V and 2 bases from J, with 11 bases between. The DNA of the CDR3 is TGTGCCAGCAGCTTTATCGATGGCGCCTACGAGCAGTACTTC. This sequence encodes CASSFIDGAYEQYF.

The J gene is TRBJ2-6, the V gene TRBV5-1, with D hard to call. V was cut by 4 bases and J by 1 base, with 15 bases left in between. The CDR3 length is 17 residues. CDR1 is SGHRS and CDR2 is YFSETQ in the germline V gene. CDR3 sequence (DNA): TGCGCCAGCAGCGAAGAAGGTTGGGGATCTGGGGCCAACGTCCTGACTTTC. Its translation: CASSEEGWGSGANVLTF.

This clonotype was observed many times. This rearrangement joins TRBV12-3 or TRBV12-4 to TRBJ2-5; D remains ambiguous. Trimming cost V 3 bases and J 2 bases, with 22 bases left between them. The CDR3 is 18 residues long. CDR3 amino acids: CASSFKSTQILQQETQYF. The CDR3 coding sequence is TGTGCCAGCAGTTTTAAGTCTACGCAAATCTTGCAGCAAGAGACCCAGTACTTC.